The following is a T cell receptor (beta chain) sequence with its context. Its antigen is not identified. The data originate from a study of shared clonotypes between healthy human individuals. Notes on the study in general: Generally, estimated richness proved larger in naive subsets than it did in memory subsets.

This table comes from immunoSEQ multiplex PCR, and its TCRdb copy is limited to in-frame clones, with some not included. The data show some 900,000 clones, about 80% seen once. The CDR3 sequence is 17 residues long. CDR1 SGHAT and CDR2 FQDESV come from the germline V gene (reference sequence). V was shortened by 2 bases and J by 2 bases, with 17 bases between the two germline ends. The specimen sequenced was memory CD4+ T cells sorted from blood. Stated subset: CD45RA-negative fraction. The rearrangement uses TRBV11-1 and TRBJ2-3; D assignment may be TRBD1 or TRBD2 (5 bases each). The receptor comes from a man younger than 35 in good health. Written as DNA, the CDR3 is TGTGCCAGCAGCTTATCGGGGCCGGGCTTCACCACAGATACGCAGTATTTT. It translates to CASSLSGPGFTTDTQYF.